A selection of T cell receptor beta chains follows, all from one sample in a study of T cell responses to AZD1222 COVID-19 vaccine. Generated by immunoSEQ multiplex PCR, the TCRdb table keeps only in-frame clones and is missing some. This table has about 140,000 clones, about 80% appearing once. The sample consisted of peripheral blood, taken on day 0 of AZD1222 vaccination. The receptors come from an adult in good health. Each CDR3 is given with its conserved first and last residue. Fields, in order: V gene, clone size, J gene, D gene, CDR3 DNA, CDR3 protein. A D gene is named only where the DNA matches it firmly. Some rows have no size entry. The others give once, few or many, or a class for an expanded clone.

TRBV7-9	NA	TRBJ2-7	NA	TGTGCCAGCAGCCCAAGGGTCGGGGGGCTAAAGGACTACGAGCAGTACTTC	CASSPRVGGLKDYEQYF
TRBV11-2	NA	TRBJ2-1	NA	TGTGCCAGCAGCTTAGGATCGGTGAATGAGCAGTTCTTC	CASSLGSVNEQFF
TRBV24-1	NA	TRBJ2-1	TRBD2	TGTGCCACCAGTGATTTCGGCGCGGGGGGGGTGGATGAGCAGTTCTTC	CATSDFGAGGVDEQFF
TRBV5-6	NA	TRBJ1-2	NA	TGTGCCAGCAGCGAGCGCTATGGCTACACCTTC	CASSERYGYTF
TRBV25-1	NA	TRBJ2-1	TRBD1	TGTGCCAGCAGTGAATCCAGGGGGCTCGGAAATGAGCAGTTCTTC	CASSESRGLGNEQFF
TRBV28	few	TRBJ1-5	TRBD1	TGTGCCAGCAGTAAACAGACAGGGGGGAAATATCAGCCCCAGCATTTT	CASSKQTGGKYQPQHF
TRBV27	NA	TRBJ1-3	NA	TGTGCCAGCAGTTACCGGACCCCGGGGGCCGGAAACACCATATATTTT	CASSYRTPGAGNTIYF
TRBV6-1	once	TRBJ1-2	TRBD1	TGTGCCAGCAGTGAAGCGAGGGGGCTGGAGGGCTACACCTTC	CASSEARGLEGYTF
TRBV7-2	NA	TRBJ2-7	NA	TGTGCCAGCAGCTTAGCGTCGCTTGGGGCCGGCGAGCAGTACTTC	CASSLASLGAGEQYF
TRBV4-1	NA	TRBJ1-5	NA	TGCGCCAGCAGCCAAGAAGTGATATCCCATTATAGCAATCAGCCCCAGCATTTT	CASSQEVISHYSNQPQHF
TRBV29-1	NA	TRBJ1-5	TRBD1	TGCAGCGTACAGGGACAGGGGAGGGATCAGCCCCAGCATTTT	CSVQGQGRDQPQHF
TRBV18	NA	TRBJ1-6	NA	TGTGCCAGCTCACCCGGGGGTTCACCCCTCCACTTT	CASSPGGSPLHF
TRBV18	NA	TRBJ2-7	NA	TGTGCCAGCTCACCAGCAGGGATCTACGAGCAGTACTTC	CASSPAGIYEQYF
TRBV5-1	NA	TRBJ1-4	TRBD1	TGCGCCAGCAGCCCGGGGGGGACAGGGTACGAAAAACTGTTTTTT	CASSPGGTGYEKLFF
TRBV3-1/TRBV3-2	NA	TRBJ2-2	NA	TGTGCCAGCAGTGTGAACACCGGGGAGCTGTTTTTT	CASSVNTGELFF
TRBV7-2	NA	TRBJ1-6	NA	TGTGCCAGCAGCTCCCAGGGTCGAAGCTCCTATAATTCACCCCTCCACTTT	CASSSQGRSSYNSPLHF
TRBV21-1	NA	TRBJ1-2	NA	TGTGCCAGCAGCAAAGGGAGTCTAAGGAACTATGGCTACACCTTC	CASSKGSLRNYGYTF
TRBV5-4	once	TRBJ1-1	TRBD1	TGTGCCAGCAGCATTCGGACAGGGGGCTTGGTCACTGAAGCTTTCTTT	CASSIRTGGLVTEAFF
TRBV28	once	TRBJ2-5	NA	TGTGCCAGCAGTTTATGGGCCGCGCAAGAGACCCAGTACTTC	CASSLWAAQETQYF
TRBV6-2/TRBV6-3	NA	TRBJ1-1	NA	TGTGCCAGCAGTTTAAGAAGTCGGCGTGGGGACACTGAAGCTTTCTTT	CASSLRSRRGDTEAFF
TRBV6-5	NA	TRBJ2-2	NA	TGTGCCAGCAGTTACTCCCGGGGGAAGGTCGGGGAGCTGTTTTTT	CASSYSRGKVGELFF
TRBV30	NA	TRBJ1-6	NA	TGTGCCTGGAGTGACCTTGCGGGATCGGGTAATTCACCCCTCCACTTT	CAWSDLAGSGNSPLHF
TRBV6-1	NA	TRBJ1-1	NA	TGTGCCAGCAGTGAAAATGGACAGTTTACCTTACTGAACACTGAAGCTTTCTTT	CASSENGQFTLLNTEAFF
TRBV11-2	few	TRBJ2-2	NA	TGTGCCAGCAGCTTAGCTAGGGAGCTGTTTTTT	CASSLARELFF
TRBV6-5	NA	TRBJ1-2	NA	TGTGCCAGCAGTTCACTCGTGGGGGAAGGCTACACCTTC	CASSSLVGEGYTF
TRBV28	few	TRBJ1-5	NA	TGTGCCAGCAGTTTATGGCAGGATAATCAGCCCCAGCATTTT	CASSLWQDNQPQHF
TRBV7-2	NA	TRBJ1-5	NA	TGTGCCAGCAGCTTAGTGGGGGTCTCGAATCAGCCCCAGCATTTT	CASSLVGVSNQPQHF
TRBV18	NA	TRBJ1-1	NA	TGTGCCAGCTCACCATTCAAGAACACTGAAGCTTTCTTT	CASSPFKNTEAFF
TRBV19	NA	TRBJ2-6	NA	TGTGCCAGTAGTCTACGGACAGCTGGGGCCAACGTCCTGACTTTC	CASSLRTAGANVLTF
TRBV5-1	NA	TRBJ2-7	TRBD1	TGCGCCAGCAGCACCCGTCCCGGGACAGGGGACGAGCAGTACTTC	CASSTRPGTGDEQYF
TRBV15	NA	TRBJ2-1	NA	TGTGCCACCAGCAGAGATCCCTCAAATGAGCAGTTCTTC	CATSRDPSNEQFF
TRBV5-4	NA	TRBJ1-6	TRBD1	TGTGCCAGCAGCTTGAGTTCGGGACAGGGTTATAATCCCTATAATTCACCCCTCCACTTT	CASSLSSGQGYNPYNSPLHF
TRBV6-5	NA	TRBJ1-6	TRBD1	TGTGCCAGCAACCGGGACAGGTATAATTCACCCCTCCACTTT	CASNRDRYNSPLHF
TRBV15	once	TRBJ1-1	TRBD1	TGTGCCACCAGCACAGACAGGGAATTGAACACTGAAGCTTTCTTT	CATSTDRELNTEAFF
TRBV3-1/TRBV3-2	NA	TRBJ2-6	NA	TGTGCCAGCAGCCAACAGGGATCTGGGGCCAACGTCCTGACTTTC	CASSQQGSGANVLTF
TRBV27	NA	TRBJ2-7	TRBD2	TGTGCCAGCAGTTACTCCGGGGCGGGGGGACCCTACGAGCAGTACTTC	CASSYSGAGGPYEQYF
TRBV29-1	NA	TRBJ2-5	NA	TGCAGCGTTGTAGGGGGAGAGACCCAGTACTTC	CSVVGGETQYF
TRBV6-5	NA	TRBJ1-6	NA	TGTGCCAGCAGTTACTGGGGGGCAAGGTCACCCCTCCACTTT	CASSYWGARSPLHF
TRBV5-1	NA	TRBJ2-1	NA	TGCGCCAGCAGCCTCCAAGGCCTGAGGAGCTCCTACAATGAGCAGTTCTTC	CASSLQGLRSSYNEQFF
TRBV2	NA	TRBJ1-1	NA	TGTGCCAGCAGTATTACAGCTTCCCAGACTGAAGCTTTCTTT	CASSITASQTEAFF
TRBV25-1	many	TRBJ1-5	TRBD1	TGTGCCAGCAGGGCAGGGGGTAATCAGCCCCAGCATTTT	CASRAGGNQPQHF
TRBV4-2	NA	TRBJ1-4	NA	TGTGCCAGCAGCCAAGAATCAGGGTTTAATGAAAAACTGTTTTTT	CASSQESGFNEKLFF